A single T cell receptor beta chain is shown here with its context. Its antigen is currently unknown. The source of the sample is a study of CD8+CD57+ T cells in acquired aplastic anemia. Study details: DNA from sorted CD4+ and CD8+ cells averaged around 3 ug. Study conclusions and caveats: Around 27 sequences, all CD8+ CDR3, were shared between patients and controls.

By flow cytometry, patients selected for sequencing had shown an expansion of CD8+CD57+ cells. A severe acquired aplastic anemia diagnosis applied to all patients. None of the patients had been given any therapy when their blood was sampled. The CDR3 sequence is 16 residues long. The J segment lost 0 bases and the V segment lost 0 bases, leaving 4 bases of the junction unmatched. From germline, CDR1 is ENHRY and CDR2 SYGVKD. Researchers used genomic DNA as the template to profile TCR beta VDJ and CDR3. TCRdb reprocessed the reads with MiXCR, giving one entry per CDR3 protein. This sample carries 150,000 to 200,000 distinct CDR3 sequences, around half of them seen once, and the ten largest clones take roughly 1.1%.

The sequence was collected from a human donor with aplastic anemia. The chain combines TRBV10-3 with TRBJ1-2, with 7 nucleotides matching TRBD1. The sequenced sample consisted of sorted CD4+, CD8+, or CD8+CD57+ T cells (not recorded which) from PBMCs. CDR3 in DNA: TGTGCCATCAGTGAGTCGGCAGGGGGAACTAACTATGGCTACACCTTC. Translation: CAISESAGGTNYGYTF.